These 15 T cell receptor beta chains came from one sample sequenced in a study of patients and donors after allogeneic stem cell transplantation. Via MiXCR, TCRdb re-called the RT-PCR reads, giving one row per CDR3 protein. The sample carries about a million distinct CDR3 sequences, approximately 19% recorded once. Sequences were obtained from blood, either unsorted or a sorted T cell fraction (not recorded which). The origin of the receptors is a human donor who was either an allogeneic HSCT recipient or a stem cell or donor lymphocyte infusion donor (not recorded which). It is not recorded whose cells these are; they may come from a transplant donor.

This clonotype was counted only a few times. The chain employs TRBV20-1 and TRBJ1-2; D not resolved. V dropped 3 bases and J dropped 0 bases, with 8 bases sitting between them. The CDR3 contains 13 residues. Germline CDR1 reads DFQATT; CDR2 reads SNEGSKA (reference sequence). The CDR3 sequence: CSASGITNYGYTF. In DNA form, the CDR3 reads TGCAGTGCTAGCGGAATCACTAACTATGGCTACACCTTC.

This clonotype was detected a few times. The chain combines TRBV24-1 with TRBJ1-2, with D maybe TRBD1 (5 bases). Germline V CDR1 and CDR2: KGHDR, SFDVKD. Trimming removed 0 bases from V and 8 bases from J, with 18 bases in between. This CDR3 spans 16 amino acids. CDR3 nucleotide sequence: TGTGCCACCAGTGATTTGTCAGGATCTGGGACTTGGGGCTACACCTTC. Translating gives CATSDLSGSGTWGYTF.

J is TRBJ2-4 and V is TRBV20-1, with 14 bases lining up with TRBD2. The V and J ends lost 3 bases and 3 bases, in that order; junction bases with no gene match: 7. This CDR3 region has 17 residues. Germline loops: CDR1 DFQATT, CDR2 SNEGSKA (reference sequence). The CDR3 spells CSARAGLAGVFKNIQYF. The CDR3 DNA is TGCAGTGCTAGGGCGGGACTAGCGGGAGTGTTCAAAAACATTCAGTACTTC.

This clonotype has a count of ten or more. This chain links TRBV6-1 with TRBJ2-3; 12 bases map to TRBD2. J was trimmed by 3 bases and V by 5 bases; bases with no gene match: 6. The CDR3 is 16 residues long. Germline CDR1 is MNHNS and CDR2 is SASEGT. The CDR3 sequence is CASSPRLAGATDTQYF. The CDR3 region has the DNA TGTGCCAGCAGTCCAAGACTAGCGGGAGCGACAGATACGCAGTATTTT.

This clonotype was picked up many times. The CDR3: CASSTGTGNTEAFF. The CDR3, as DNA: TGCGCCAGCAGCACGGGGACAGGTAACACTGAAGCTTTCTTT. The chain combines TRBV5-1 with TRBJ1-1; the match to TRBD1 covers 8 bases. Germline V lookup: CDR1 SGHRS, CDR2 YFSETQ. This CDR3 region has 14 residues. Germline trimming cut 4 bases from V and 2 bases from J; bases unmatched to any gene: 4.

CDR3 amino acids: CASSVRDPTEQFF. The CDR3 nucleotides are TGTGCCAGCAGCGTCCGGGACCCAACGGAGCAGTTCTTC. V usage is TRBV11-2 and J usage is TRBJ2-1, with D perhaps being TRBD1 or TRBD2 (5 bases each). The CDR3 covers 13 residues. The germline V and J ends were trimmed by 5 bases and 10 bases, with 15 bases remaining between them. The germline CDR1 and CDR2 sequences are SGHAT and FQNNGV.

This clonotype was seen a handful of times. V gene TRBV29-1 combines with J gene TRBJ1-2; no reliable D call. CDR3 length: 9 amino acids. V dropped 5 bases and J dropped 7 bases, with 5 bases sitting between them. Germline lookup yields CDR1 SQVTM and CDR2 ANQGSEA. The DNA of the CDR3 is TGCAGCGTTATTAGTGGCTACACCTTC. This translates into CSVISGYTF.

The CDR3 DNA follows: TGTGCCAGCAGCCCGTGGGGACAGGGGAGTCGAGAGACCCAGTACTTC. Its protein product is CASSPWGQGSRETQYF. V gene TRBV9 combines with J gene TRBJ2-5; 10 bases agree with TRBD1. The germline V gene has CDR1 SGDLS and CDR2 YYNGEE. The CDR3 is made up of 16 amino acids. V shed 4 bases, J shed 4 bases, and the junction held 10 bases outside the gene matches.

The chain links TRBV30 to TRBJ1-2; D gene unclear. Per the germline V gene, CDR1 is GTSNPN and CDR2 is SVGIG (reference sequence). The CDR3 loop spans 11 amino acids. V lost 0 bases to trimming and J lost 6 bases, with 5 bases between them. The CDR3 loop is CAWSVLNGYTF. The CDR3 nucleotides are TGTGCCTGGAGTGTACTTAATGGCTACACCTTC.

The rearrangement uses TRBV12-3 or TRBV12-4 and TRBJ2-4; 7 bases are shared with TRBD1. The CDR3 contains 14 residues. The V and J ends lost 6 bases and 6 bases, in that order; junction bases with no gene match: 8. The CDR3 sequence is CASRPVGGGNIQYF. In DNA, the CDR3 is TGTGCCAGCAGGCCCGTAGGGGGCGGAAACATTCAGTACTTC.

This clonotype has a handful of counts. The chain combines TRBV27 with TRBJ2-7; no reliable D call. The CDR3 contains 15 residues. V lost 1 base and J 0 bases, leaving 10 bases between the germline ends. Looked up from germline, CDR1 is MNHEY and CDR2 is SMNVEV (reference sequence). CDR3 amino acids: CASSLFAEYSYEQYF. The CDR3 region has the DNA TGTGCCAGCAGTTTATTTGCAGAATACTCCTACGAGCAGTACTTC.

A few counts support this clonotype. The genes are TRBV4-2 and TRBJ2-7; the D gene is possibly TRBD1 (6 bases). CDR1 and CDR2 from the germline V gene are LGHNA and YNFKEQ. Deletions cut 1 base from V and 5 bases from J, with 9 bases between. This CDR3 has 13 residues. CDR3 in amino acids: CASSQVSGDEQYF. The CDR3 coding sequence is TGTGCCAGCAGCCAAGTTTCAGGGGACGAGCAGTACTTC.

J is TRBJ2-1 and V is TRBV29-1; no reliable D call. Germline CDR1 reads SQVTM; CDR2 reads ANQGSEA. V was shortened by 0 bases and J by 11 bases, with 8 bases between the two germline ends. This CDR3 is 11 amino acids long. The CDR3 here is CSVEDFGKQFF. In DNA form, the CDR3 reads TGCAGCGTTGAAGATTTTGGAAAGCAGTTCTTC.

The chain couples TRBV3-1 to TRBJ2-7, with 10 bases lining up with TRBD1. Per germline, CDR1 LGHDT and CDR2 YNNKEL (reference sequence). Trimming at V came to 1 base and at J to 3 bases, leaving 6 bases not matched to a gene. The CDR3 contains 16 residues. The CDR3 nucleotides are TGTGCCAGCAGCCAAGTTGGTTGGGACAGGGGCTACGAGCAGTACTTC. Its protein product is CASSQVGWDRGYEQYF.

The V gene is TRBV24-1, the J gene TRBJ1-1, with 8 bases that match TRBD1. The CDR3 loop spans 15 amino acids. V was clipped by 4 bases and J by 3 bases; unmatched bases: 6. CDR1 and CDR2 (germline): KGHDR, SFDVKD. CDR3 in amino acids: CATSDSQTGDTEAFF. The CDR3, as DNA: TGTGCCACCAGTGACAGCCAGACAGGGGACACTGAAGCTTTCTTT.